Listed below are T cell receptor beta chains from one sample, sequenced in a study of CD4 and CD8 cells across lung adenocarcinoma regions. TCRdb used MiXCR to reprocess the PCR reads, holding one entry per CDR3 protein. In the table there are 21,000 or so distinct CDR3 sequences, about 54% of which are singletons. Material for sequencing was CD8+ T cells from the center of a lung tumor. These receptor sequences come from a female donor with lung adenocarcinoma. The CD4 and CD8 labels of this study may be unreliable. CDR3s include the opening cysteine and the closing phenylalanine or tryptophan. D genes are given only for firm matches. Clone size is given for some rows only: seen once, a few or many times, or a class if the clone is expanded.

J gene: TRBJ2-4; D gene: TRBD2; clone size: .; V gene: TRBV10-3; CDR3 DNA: TGTGGCGGGGGGCTCGGGAGCGGAGCCCAAGACACCCAGTACTTC; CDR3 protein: CGGGLGSGAQDTQYF
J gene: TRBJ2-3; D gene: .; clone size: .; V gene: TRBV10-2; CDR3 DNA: TGCGCCGGCAAGGGGAGGCGAGACCCAGATACGCAGTATTTC; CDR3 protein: CAGKGRRDPDTQYF
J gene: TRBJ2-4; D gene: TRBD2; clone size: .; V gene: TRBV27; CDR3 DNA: TGTGCCAGCACCGCGGGGGGGAGAGCCAAAAATATTCAGTACTTC; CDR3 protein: CASTAGGRAKNIQYF
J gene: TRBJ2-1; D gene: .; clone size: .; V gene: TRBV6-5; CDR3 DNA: TGTGCCAGCAGTTACTCGGGATACAATGAGCAGTTCTTC; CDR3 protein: CASSYSGYNEQFF
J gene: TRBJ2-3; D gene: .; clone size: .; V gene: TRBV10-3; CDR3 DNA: TGTGCCATCAGTGACGGAGCGGGTGACGTAGAGACGCAGTACTTT; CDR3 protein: CAISDGAGDVETQYF
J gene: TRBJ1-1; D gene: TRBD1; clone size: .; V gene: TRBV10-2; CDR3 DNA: TGCGCCAGCAGAGACAGGGGACGGTGGACTGAAGCTTTCTTT; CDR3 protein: CASRDRGRWTEAFF
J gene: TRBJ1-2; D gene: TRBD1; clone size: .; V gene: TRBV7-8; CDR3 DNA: TGTGCCAGCAGCCGGGGACAGGGGCCAACAAACTATGGCTACACCTTC; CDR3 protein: CASSRGQGPTNYGYTF
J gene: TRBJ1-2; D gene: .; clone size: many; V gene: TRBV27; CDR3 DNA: TGTGCCAGCAGTTCCGGGGCGGGAGTCTATGGCTACACCTTC; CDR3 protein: CASSSGAGVYGYTF
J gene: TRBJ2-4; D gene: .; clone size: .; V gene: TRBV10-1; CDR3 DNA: TGCGCCAGCAGTCCGGGGCGGGGGCACAAAAACATTCAGTACTTC; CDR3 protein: CASSPGRGHKNIQYF
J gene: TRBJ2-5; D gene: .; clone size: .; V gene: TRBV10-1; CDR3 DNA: TGTGCGGGGATGGGGGGCCGTGACCCAGATACCCAGTACTTC; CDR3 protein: CAGMGGRDPDTQYF
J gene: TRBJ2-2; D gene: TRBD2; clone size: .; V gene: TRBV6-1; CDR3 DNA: TGTGCCAGCAGGGCAACAAGCGGGAGTGCCGGGGAGCTGTTTTTT; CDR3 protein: CASRATSGSAGELFF
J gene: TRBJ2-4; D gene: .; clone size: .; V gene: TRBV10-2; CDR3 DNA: TGCGCCACGGGGCGGGACGCCAACAATACGCAGTACTTC; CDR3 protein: CATGRDANNTQYF
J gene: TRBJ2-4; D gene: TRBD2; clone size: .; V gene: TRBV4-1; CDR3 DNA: TGCGCCAGCAGCCAAGTAGGACTAGCGGGAGGATTAGCCAAAAACACCCAGTACTTC; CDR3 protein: CASSQVGLAGGLAKNTQYF
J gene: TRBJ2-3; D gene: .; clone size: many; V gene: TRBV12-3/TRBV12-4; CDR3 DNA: TGTGCCAGCACCCCCGGGAGTAGCACAGATACGCAGTATTTT; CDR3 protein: CASTPGSSTDTQYF
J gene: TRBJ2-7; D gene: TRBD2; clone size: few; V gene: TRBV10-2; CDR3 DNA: TGCGCCAGCATCTTAGATAGCGGGAGGGCCTCTCAGGACGAGCAGTACTTC; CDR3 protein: CASILDSGRASQDEQYF
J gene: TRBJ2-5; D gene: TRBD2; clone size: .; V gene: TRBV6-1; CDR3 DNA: TGTGCCAGCCGACCCGAGTGGGGGGGGCAAGAGACCCAGTACTTC; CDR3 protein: CASRPEWGGQETQYF
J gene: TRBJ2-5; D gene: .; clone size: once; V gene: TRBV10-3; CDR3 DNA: TGTGCCACCAAGGTCCCGGGACACGGAGACATCCAGTACTTC; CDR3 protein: CATKVPGHGDIQYF